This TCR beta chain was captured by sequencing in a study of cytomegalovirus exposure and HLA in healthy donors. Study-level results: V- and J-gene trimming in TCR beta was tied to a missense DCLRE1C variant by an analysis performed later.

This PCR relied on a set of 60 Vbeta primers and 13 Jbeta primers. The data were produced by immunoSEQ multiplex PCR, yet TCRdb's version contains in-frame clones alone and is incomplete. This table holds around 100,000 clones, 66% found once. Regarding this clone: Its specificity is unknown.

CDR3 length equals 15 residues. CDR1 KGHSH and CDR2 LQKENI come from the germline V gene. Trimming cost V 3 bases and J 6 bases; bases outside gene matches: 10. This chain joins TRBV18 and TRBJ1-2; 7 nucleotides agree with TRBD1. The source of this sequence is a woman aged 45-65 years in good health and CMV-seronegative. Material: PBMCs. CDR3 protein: CASSPNNRGGDGYTF. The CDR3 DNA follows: TGTGCCAGCTCACCGAATAACAGGGGTGGAGATGGCTACACCTTC.